This T cell receptor (beta chain) is drawn from a study of CDR3 diversity in severe acne. MiXCR was run by TCRdb on the PCR reads, yielding one entry per CDR3 protein. The sample carries tens of thousands of distinct CDR3 sequences, under 65% recorded once. The CDR3 extends over 12 amino acids. Trimming took 7 bases from V and 6 from J, leaving 12 bases between them. The germline CDR1 and CDR2 sequences are SQVTM and ANQGSEA. The sequencing input was blood. The TCR was taken from a male donor in good health, without acne. The gene calls are TRBV29-1 and TRBJ2-2, with D unclear. DNA for the CDR3: TGCAGCGCCGAACGAGATCCCGGGGAGCTGTTTTTT. Protein: CSAERDPGELFF.